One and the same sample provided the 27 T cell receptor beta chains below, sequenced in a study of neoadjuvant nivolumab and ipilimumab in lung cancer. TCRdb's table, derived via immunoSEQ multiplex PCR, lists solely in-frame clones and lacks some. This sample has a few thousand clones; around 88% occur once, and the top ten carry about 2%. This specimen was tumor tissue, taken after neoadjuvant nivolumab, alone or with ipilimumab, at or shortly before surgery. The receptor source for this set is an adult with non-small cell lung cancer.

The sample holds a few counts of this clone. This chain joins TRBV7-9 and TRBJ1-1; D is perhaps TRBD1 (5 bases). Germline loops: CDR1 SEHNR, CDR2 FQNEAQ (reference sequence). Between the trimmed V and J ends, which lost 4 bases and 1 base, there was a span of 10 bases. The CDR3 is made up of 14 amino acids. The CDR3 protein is CASSYKGRNTEAFF. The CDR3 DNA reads TGTGCCAGCAGCTACAAGGGGAGGAACACTGAAGCTTTCTTT. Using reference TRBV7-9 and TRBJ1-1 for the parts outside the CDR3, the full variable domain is DTGVSQNPRHKITKRGQNVTFRCDPISEHNRLYWYRQTLGQGPEFLTYFQNEAQLEKSRLLSDRFSAERPKGSFSTLEIQRTEQGDSAMYLCASSYKGRNTEAFFGQGTRLTVV.

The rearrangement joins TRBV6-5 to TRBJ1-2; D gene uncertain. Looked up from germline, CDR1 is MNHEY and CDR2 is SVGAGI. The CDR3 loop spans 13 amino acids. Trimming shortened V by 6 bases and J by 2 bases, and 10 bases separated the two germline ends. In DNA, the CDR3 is TGTGCCAGCAGCCTATCGGGGAACTATGGCTACACCTTC. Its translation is CASSLSGNYGYTF.

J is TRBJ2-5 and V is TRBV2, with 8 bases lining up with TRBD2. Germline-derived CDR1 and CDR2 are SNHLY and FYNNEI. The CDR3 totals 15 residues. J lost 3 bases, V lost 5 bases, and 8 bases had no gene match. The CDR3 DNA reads TGTGCCAGCAGTCGCCGGGGGGGAGTGAAAGAGACCCAGTACTTC. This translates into CASSRRGGVKETQYF.

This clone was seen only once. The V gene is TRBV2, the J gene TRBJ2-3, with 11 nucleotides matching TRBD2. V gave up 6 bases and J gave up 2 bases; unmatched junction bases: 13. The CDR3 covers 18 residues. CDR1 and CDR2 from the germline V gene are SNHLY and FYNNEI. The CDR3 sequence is CASSPRPTSGVATDTQYF. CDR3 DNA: TGTGCCAGCAGCCCAAGGCCGACTAGCGGGGTTGCCACAGATACGCAGTATTTT.

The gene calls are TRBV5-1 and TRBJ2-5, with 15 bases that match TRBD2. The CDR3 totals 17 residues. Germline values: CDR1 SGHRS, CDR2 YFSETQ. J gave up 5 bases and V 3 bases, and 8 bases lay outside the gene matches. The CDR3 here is CASSYGLAGGPQETQYF. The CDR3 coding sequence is TGCGCCAGCAGCTACGGACTAGCGGGGGGGCCGCAGGAGACCCAGTACTTC. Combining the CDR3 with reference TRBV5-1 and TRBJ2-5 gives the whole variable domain KAGVTQTPRYLIKTRGQQVTLSCSPISGHRSVSWYQQTPGQGLQFLFEYFSETQRNKGNFPGRFSGRQFSNSRSEMNVSTLELGDSALYLCASSYGLAGGPQETQYFGPGTRLLVL.

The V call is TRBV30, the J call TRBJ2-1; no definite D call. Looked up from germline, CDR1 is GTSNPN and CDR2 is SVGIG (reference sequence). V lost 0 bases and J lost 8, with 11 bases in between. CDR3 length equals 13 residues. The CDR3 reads CAWSVLIVDEQFF. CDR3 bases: TGTGCCTGGAGTGTACTGATAGTCGATGAGCAGTTCTTC.

This CDR3 is CASSGDQNTGELFF. Written as DNA, the CDR3 is TGTGCCAGCAGCGGGGACCAGAACACCGGGGAGCTGTTTTTT. V gene TRBV2 combines with J gene TRBJ2-2; D may correspond to TRBD1 or TRBD2 (5 bases each). The CDR3 runs to 14 residues. The germline gives CDR1 SNHLY, CDR2 FYNNEI. V was clipped by 6 bases and J by 1 base, with 9 bases between them.

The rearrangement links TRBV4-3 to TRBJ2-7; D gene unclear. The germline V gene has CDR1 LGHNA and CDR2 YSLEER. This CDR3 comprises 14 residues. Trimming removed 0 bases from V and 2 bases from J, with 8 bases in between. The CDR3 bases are TGCGCCAGCAGCCAAGACCCGGAAACCTACGAGCAGTACTTC. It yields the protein CASSQDPETYEQYF.

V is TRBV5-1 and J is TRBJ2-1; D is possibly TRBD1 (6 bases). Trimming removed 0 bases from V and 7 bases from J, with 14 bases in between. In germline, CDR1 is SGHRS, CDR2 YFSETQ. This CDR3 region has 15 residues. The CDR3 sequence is CASSLETGFRNEQFF. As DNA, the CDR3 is TGCGCCAGCAGCTTGGAAACAGGGTTCAGGAATGAGCAGTTCTTC.

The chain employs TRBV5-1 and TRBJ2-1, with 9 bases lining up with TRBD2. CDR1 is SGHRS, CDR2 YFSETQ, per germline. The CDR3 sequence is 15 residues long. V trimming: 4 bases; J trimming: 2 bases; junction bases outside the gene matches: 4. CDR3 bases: TGCGCCAGCAGCCACCCTAGCGGGGCCTACAATGAGCAGTTCTTC. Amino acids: CASSHPSGAYNEQFF.

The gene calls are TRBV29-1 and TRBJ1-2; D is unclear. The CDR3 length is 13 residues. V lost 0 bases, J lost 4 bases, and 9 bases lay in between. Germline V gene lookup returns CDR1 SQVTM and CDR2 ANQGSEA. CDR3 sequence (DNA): TGCAGCGTTGAAGAGGGAGGAAGCTATGGCTACACCTTC. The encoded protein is CSVEEGGSYGYTF.

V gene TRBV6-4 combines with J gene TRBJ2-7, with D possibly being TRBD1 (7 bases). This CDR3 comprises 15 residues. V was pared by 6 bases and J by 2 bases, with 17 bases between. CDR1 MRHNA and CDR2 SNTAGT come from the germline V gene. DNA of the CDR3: TGTGCCAGCAGCGACGGGGGACAGCCCGCCTACGAGCAGTACTTC. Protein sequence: CASSDGGQPAYEQYF.

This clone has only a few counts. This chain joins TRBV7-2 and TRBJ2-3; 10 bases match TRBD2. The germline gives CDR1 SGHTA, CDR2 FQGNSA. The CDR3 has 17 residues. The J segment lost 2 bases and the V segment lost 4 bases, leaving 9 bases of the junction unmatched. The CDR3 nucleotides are TGTGCCAGCAGCTCCCACCAAGCGGGGGGGCCCACAGATACGCAGTATTTT. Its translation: CASSSHQAGGPTDTQYF.

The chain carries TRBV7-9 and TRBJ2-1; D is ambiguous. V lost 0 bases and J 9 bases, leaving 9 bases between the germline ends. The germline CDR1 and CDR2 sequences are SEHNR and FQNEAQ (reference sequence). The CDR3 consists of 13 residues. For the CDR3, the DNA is TGTGCCAGCAGCTTAGCCACCGGTAGTGAGCAGTTCTTC. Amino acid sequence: CASSLATGSEQFF.

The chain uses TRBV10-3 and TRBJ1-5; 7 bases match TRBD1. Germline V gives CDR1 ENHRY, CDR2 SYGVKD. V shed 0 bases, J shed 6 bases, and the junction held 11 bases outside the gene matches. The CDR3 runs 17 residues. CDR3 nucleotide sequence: TGTGCCATCAGTGAGTCGCCAGACGAACACAGGGGTCAGCCCCAGCATTTT. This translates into CAISESPDEHRGQPQHF.

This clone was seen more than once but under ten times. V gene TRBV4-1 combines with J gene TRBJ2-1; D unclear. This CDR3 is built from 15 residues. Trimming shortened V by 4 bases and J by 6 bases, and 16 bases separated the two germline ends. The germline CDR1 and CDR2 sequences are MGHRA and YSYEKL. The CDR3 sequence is CASSPTAQTGNEQFF. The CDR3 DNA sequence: TGCGCCAGCAGCCCTACAGCTCAAACGGGCAATGAGCAGTTCTTC.

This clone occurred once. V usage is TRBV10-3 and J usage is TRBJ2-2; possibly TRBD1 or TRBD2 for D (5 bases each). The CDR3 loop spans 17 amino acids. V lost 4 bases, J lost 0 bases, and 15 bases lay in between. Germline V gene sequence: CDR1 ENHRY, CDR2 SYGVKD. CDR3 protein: CAISVGPGTSNTGELFF. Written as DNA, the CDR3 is TGTGCCATCAGTGTCGGCCCTGGGACCTCGAACACCGGGGAGCTGTTTTTT.

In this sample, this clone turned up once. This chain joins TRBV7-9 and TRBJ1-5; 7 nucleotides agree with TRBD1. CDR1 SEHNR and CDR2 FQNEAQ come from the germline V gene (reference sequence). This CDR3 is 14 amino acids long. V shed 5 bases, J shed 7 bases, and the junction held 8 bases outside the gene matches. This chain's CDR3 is CASSPAGGLQPQHF. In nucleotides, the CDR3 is TGTGCCAGCAGCCCAGCAGGGGGTTTGCAGCCCCAGCATTTT.

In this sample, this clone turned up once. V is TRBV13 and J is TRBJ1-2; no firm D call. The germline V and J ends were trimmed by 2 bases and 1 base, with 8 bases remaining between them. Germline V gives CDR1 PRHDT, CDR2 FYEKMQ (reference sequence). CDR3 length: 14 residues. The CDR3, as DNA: TGTGCCAGCAGCTTACTAAGTAGTAACTATGGCTACACCTTC. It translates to CASSLLSSNYGYTF.

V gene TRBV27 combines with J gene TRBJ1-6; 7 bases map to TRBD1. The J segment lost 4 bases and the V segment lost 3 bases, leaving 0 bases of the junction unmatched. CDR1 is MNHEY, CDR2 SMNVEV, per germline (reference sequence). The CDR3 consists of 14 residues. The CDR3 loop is CASSFRGYNSPLHF. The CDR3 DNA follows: TGTGCCAGCAGTTTCAGGGGGTATAATTCACCCCTCCACTTT.

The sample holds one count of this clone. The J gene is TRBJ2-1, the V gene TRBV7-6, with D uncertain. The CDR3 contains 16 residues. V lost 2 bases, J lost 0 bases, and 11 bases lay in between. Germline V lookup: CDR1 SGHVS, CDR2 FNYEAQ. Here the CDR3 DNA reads TGTGCCAGCAGCTTAAGACAAACGAGCTCCTACAATGAGCAGTTCTTC. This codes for CASSLRQTSSYNEQFF.

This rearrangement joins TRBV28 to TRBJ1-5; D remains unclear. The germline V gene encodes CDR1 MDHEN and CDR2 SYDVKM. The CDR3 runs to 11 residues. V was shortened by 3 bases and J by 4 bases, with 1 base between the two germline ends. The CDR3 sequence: CASSFNQPQHF. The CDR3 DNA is TGTGCCAGCAGTTTTAATCAGCCCCAGCATTTT.

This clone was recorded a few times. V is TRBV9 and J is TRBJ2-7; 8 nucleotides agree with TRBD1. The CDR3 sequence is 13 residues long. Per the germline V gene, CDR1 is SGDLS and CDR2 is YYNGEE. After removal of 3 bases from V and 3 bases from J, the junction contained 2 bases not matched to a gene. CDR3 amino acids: CASSAGTGYEQYF. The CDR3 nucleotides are TGTGCCAGCAGCGCAGGGACAGGCTACGAGCAGTACTTC.

The DNA for the CDR3 is TGTGCCAGCAGTGAAGAGGGTCGGGGCAGGGGGCTGGACATTCAGTACTTC. Its protein product is CASSEEGRGRGLDIQYF. The V and J genes are TRBV25-1 and TRBJ2-4, with 8 bases matching TRBD1. In germline, CDR1 is MGHDK, CDR2 SYGVNS. CDR3 length: 17 residues. The V segment lost 2 bases and the J segment 8 bases; nucleotides outside the gene matches: 14. Together with reference TRBV25-1 and TRBJ2-4, the CDR3 gives the full variable domain: EADIYQTPRYLVIGTGKKITLECSQTMGHDKMYWYQQDPGMELHLIHYSYGVNSTEKGDLSSESTVSRIRTEHFPLTLESARPSHTSQYLCASSEEGRGRGLDIQYFGAGTRLSVL.

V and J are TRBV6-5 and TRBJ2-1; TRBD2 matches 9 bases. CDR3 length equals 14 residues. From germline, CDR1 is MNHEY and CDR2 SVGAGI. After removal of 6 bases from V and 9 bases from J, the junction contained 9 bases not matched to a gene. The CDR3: CASRRGLATIEQFF. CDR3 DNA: TGTGCCAGCAGACGGGGACTAGCTACGATTGAGCAGTTCTTC.

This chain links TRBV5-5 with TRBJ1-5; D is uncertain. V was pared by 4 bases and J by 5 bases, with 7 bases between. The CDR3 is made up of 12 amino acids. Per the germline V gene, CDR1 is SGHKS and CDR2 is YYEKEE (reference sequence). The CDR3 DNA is TGTGCCAGCAGCGCACCGGATCAGCCCCAGCATTTT. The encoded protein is CASSAPDQPQHF. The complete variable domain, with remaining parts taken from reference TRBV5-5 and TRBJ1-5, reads DAGVTQSPTHLIKTRGQQVTLRCSPISGHKSVSWYQQVLGQGPQFIFQYYEKEERGRGNFPDRFSARQFPNYSSELNVNALLLGDSALYLCASSAPDQPQHFGDGTRLSIL.

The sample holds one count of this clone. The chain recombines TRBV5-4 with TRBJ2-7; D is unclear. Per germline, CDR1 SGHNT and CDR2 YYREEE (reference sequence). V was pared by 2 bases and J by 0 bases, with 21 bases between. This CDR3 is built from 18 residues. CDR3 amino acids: CASSFLDGQSRPSYEQYF. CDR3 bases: TGTGCCAGCAGCTTCCTTGATGGGCAGTCACGGCCCTCCTACGAGCAGTACTTC. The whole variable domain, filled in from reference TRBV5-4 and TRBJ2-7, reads ETGVTQSPTHLIKTRGQQVTLRCSSQSGHNTVSWYQQALGQGPQFIFQYYREEENGRGNFPPRFSGLQFPNYSSELNVNALELDDSALYLCASSFLDGQSRPSYEQYFGPGTRLTVT.